The entry that follows covers one T cell receptor (beta chain) sequence. The same CDR3 is also encoded by other DNA sequences in this sample. This entry belongs to a study of blood T cell repertoires in COVID-19. Whole-study context: Sites across the United States, Italy and Spain contributed samples from acute and convalescent COVID-19. Sources were T cells, B-cell-depleted T cells, or PBMCs; the material itself was cDNA or gDNA.

The germline V gene has CDR1 LNHDA and CDR2 SQIVND (reference sequence). This CDR3 comprises 13 residues. V was clipped by 5 bases and J by 3 bases, with 8 bases between them. In the authors' methods: Amplification of reference gene primers was used by the study to estimate nucleated cell counts. The data were produced by immunoSEQ multiplex PCR, yet TCRdb's version contains in-frame clones alone and is incomplete. The D gene and trimming were derived from the DNA, and the V and J assignments and clone size from that table. The sample consists of roughly 460,000 clones, about 90% of them appearing once. During active infection, Seattle patients enrolled and were then monitored through disease.

This TCR derives from a man aged 18 to 30 with COVID-19, enrolled during active disease. Material: peripheral blood. This rearrangement joins TRBV19 to TRBJ2-1, with D maybe TRBD2 (5 bases). CDR3 protein: CASSFDYYNEQFF. In nucleotides, the CDR3 is TGTGCCAGTAGTTTCGACTACTACAATGAGCAGTTCTTC.